This TCR beta chain was sequenced during a study of cytomegalovirus exposure and HLA in healthy donors. Findings and caveats of the study: Reportedly, cytomegalovirus status was diagnosed with high sensitivity and specificity.

TCRdb's copy holds only in-frame clones and misses some; the assay was immunoSEQ multiplex PCR. The sample shows about 240,000 clones, about 86% of them seen only once. A word on this clone: What it binds is not known.

Germline CDR1 is MGHRA and CDR2 is YSYEKL. This CDR3 is 15 amino acids long. V was pared by 3 bases and J by 1 base, with 3 bases of the junction left unmatched. This clonotype originated in a woman aged 25-40 years in good health and CMV-seropositive. What was sequenced was PBMCs. The chain combines TRBV4-1 with TRBJ2-7; 10 bases line up with TRBD2. The CDR3 spells CASSHGLAESYEQYF. The DNA of the CDR3 is TGCGCCAGCAGCCACGGACTAGCGGAGTCCTACGAGCAGTACTTC.